Listed below are T cell receptor beta chains from one sample, sequenced in a study of CD8 T cells in ankylosing spondylitis. MiXCR, applied by TCRdb to the 5' RACE reads, yields one record per CDR3 protein. The sample contains around 220,000 distinct CDR3 sequences, about 10% of which appear only once. Sequenced sample: blood, either unsorted or a sorted T cell fraction (not recorded which). These receptors came from a male donor with ankylosing spondylitis or in good health (not recorded which). Each CDR3 is given with its conserved first and last residue.

v_call	cdr3_aa
TRBV12-3/TRBV12-4	CASTSQSSGGNTGELFF
TRBV9	CASSVGAAGRAGELFF
TRBV6-1	CASSETHGGTEAFF
TRBV28	CASSLGGGATETQYF
TRBV5-1	CASSFEGGPYEQFF
TRBV5-1	CASSPGLASIQETQYF
TRBV10-3	CAISSRTSGGDEQFF
TRBV19	CATKFGTAIEAFF
TRBV5-1	CASSLDRGGYNEQFF
TRBV12-3/TRBV12-4	CASSRQGGTGELFF
TRBV9	CASSVGTSDNEQFF
TRBV3-1	CASSQGTASNTGELFF
TRBV28	CASSLGQGVVNEQFF
TRBV7-2	CASSLIGGTDTQYF
TRBV7-8	CASSLVSLPGSGELFF
TRBV5-6	CASTPGTGQDYEQYF
TRBV20-1	CSARDTDRGRAGELFF
TRBV7-2	CASSFRTGVDTGELFF
TRBV7-2	CASSFPGSGSYNEQFF
TRBV27	CASPGRNTIYF
TRBV24-1	CATSDATGGRQPQHF
TRBV20-1	CSAPLGDLFGEAFF
TRBV12-3/TRBV12-4	CASTLGGGSNQPQHF
TRBV29-1	CSVLSTGISGNTIYF
TRBV3-1	CASSQEGTVSGQPQHF
TRBV11-2	CASSSLPARRGAGELFF
TRBV5-1	CASSLEGGAVNEQFF
TRBV12-3/TRBV12-4	CASSPGDSQYEQYF
TRBV5-5	CASSYGTGREKLFF
TRBV11-3	CASSPDEFTQYF
TRBV9	CASSVTTSNTEAFF
TRBV9	CASSKGPNTEAFF
TRBV3-1	CASSQQRVWGNEQFF
TRBV12-3/TRBV12-4	CASSQDRGFYEQYF
TRBV7-9	CASSGKETQYF
TRBV5-1	CASSSGAWNTEAFF
TRBV24-1	CATSGGTGLYNEQFF
TRBV12-3/TRBV12-4	CASRQGSFYGYTF
TRBV5-1	CASSLGGQVYNEQFF
TRBV6-5	CASSYASAGLYGYTF
TRBV20-1	CSAGGAQQYF